Listed below are T cell receptor beta chains from one sample, sequenced in a study of cytomegalovirus exposure and HLA in healthy donors. Here immunoSEQ multiplex PCR was the method, and the copy in TCRdb shows in-frame clones only, minus some. This table holds roughly 120,000 clones, roughly 71% found once. The sample consisted of PBMCs. These receptors were obtained from a woman in her thirties or forties in good health and CMV-seropositive. Each CDR3 is given with its conserved first and last residue. A D gene is named only where the DNA matches it firmly. Expanded clones are given a class, and other clones once, few, many or no size at all.

size	V	J	D	length	DNA	CDR3
-	TRBV18	TRBJ2-3	-	16	TGTGCCAGCTCTTCCGAGGCGGGCGGCGGCACAGATACGCAGTATTTT	CASSSEAGGGTDTQYF
-	TRBV6-5	TRBJ1-6	-	14	TGTGCCAGCAGTTACTCTAACAGGGTTTCACCCCTCCACTTT	CASSYSNRVSPLHF
once	TRBV27	TRBJ2-5	-	13	TGTGCCAGCAGTCTGGCCTTCCAAGAGACCCAGTACTTC	CASSLAFQETQYF
-	TRBV5-5	TRBJ2-2	TRBD1	16	TGTGCCAGCAGCCGTTATGGACAGGGAGACACCGGGGAGCTGTTTTTT	CASSRYGQGDTGELFF
-	TRBV2	TRBJ1-5	TRBD1	15	TGTGCCAGCAGTGTGGACAGGGTGATCATCCAGCCCCGGCATTTT	CASSVDRVIIQPRHF
-	TRBV6-5	TRBJ2-1	-	15	TGTGCCAGCAGTCCCTCCGGGATGAGCTCCAATGAGCAGTTCTTC	CASSPSGMSSNEQFF
-	TRBV5-1	TRBJ1-2	TRBD1	15	TGCGCCAGCTCTTCGGGACAGGGAATCAACTATGGCTACACCTTC	CASSSGQGINYGYTF
-	TRBV5-1	TRBJ1-5	-	16	TGCGCCAGCAGCTTGGGGGGGCAGTTTAGCAATCAGCCCCAGCATTTT	CASSLGGQFSNQPQHF
-	TRBV30	TRBJ1-6	-	13	TGTGCCTGGACCCAGGACAGCAATTCACCCCTCCACTTT	CAWTQDSNSPLHF
-	TRBV4-3	TRBJ2-3	TRBD2	17	TGCGCCAGCAGCCAGCGCGGGACTAGCGGAAGCACAGATACGCAGTATTTT	CASSQRGTSGSTDTQYF
-	TRBV28	TRBJ2-3	TRBD2	14	TGTGCCAGCAGTCTCAGCGGGAGGTCAGATACGCAGTATTTT	CASSLSGRSDTQYF
-	TRBV27	TRBJ2-3	-	16	TGTGCCAGCAGTTTACTGGCAGGGGAAAGCGTCGATACGCAGTATTTT	CASSLLAGESVDTQYF
-	TRBV6-5	TRBJ1-5	-	15	TGTGCCAGCAGTTATTCCAGTGGCAGCAATCAGCCCCAGCATTTT	CASSYSSGSNQPQHF
-	TRBV30	TRBJ1-2	-	12	TGTGCCTGCTGGGGGGGCTCGGATGGCTACACCTTC	CACWGGSDGYTF
-	TRBV6-5	TRBJ2-7	-	14	TGTGCCAGCAGTTCCACCCAAAACTCCTACGAGCAGTACTTC	CASSSTQNSYEQYF
-	TRBV5-1	TRBJ1-4	TRBD1	15	TGCGCCAGTGGACAGCTAGGGGGCCCAAATGAAAAACTGTTTTTT	CASGQLGGPNEKLFF
-	TRBV6-5	TRBJ1-5	TRBD1	15	TGTGCCAGCAGTCCAACTTGGACAGGCGATCAGCCCCAGCATTTT	CASSPTWTGDQPQHF
-	TRBV27	TRBJ2-2	TRBD2	19	TGTGCCGCCAGGAAGGATCTGGGACTAGCGGGAGGGCGCACCGGGGAGCTGTTTTTT	CAARKDLGLAGGRTGELFF
-	TRBV6-1	TRBJ1-1	-	14	TGTGCCAGCAGTGAAGGTGGGGGCAACACTGAAGCTTTCTTT	CASSEGGGNTEAFF
-	TRBV5-1	TRBJ2-5	-	14	TGCGCCAGCAGCTTAGGCAGGACACAAGAGACCCAGTACTTC	CASSLGRTQETQYF
-	TRBV18	TRBJ2-7	-	14	TGTGCCAGCTCACCGGGACAACACTCCTACGAGCAGTACTTC	CASSPGQHSYEQYF
-	TRBV7-9	TRBJ1-2	TRBD1	15	TGTGCCAGCAGCAATCACAGGGGCACGAACTATGGCTACACCTTC	CASSNHRGTNYGYTF
-	TRBV7-2	TRBJ1-6	-	14	TGTGCCAGCAGCCCTAGCTCCTATAATTCACCCCTCCACTTT	CASSPSSYNSPLHF
few	TRBV28	TRBJ1-5	TRBD1	16	TGTGCCAGCAGTCCCACAGGGGGTCCTAGCAATCAGCCCCAGCATTTT	CASSPTGGPSNQPQHF
-	TRBV14	TRBJ1-4	TRBD1	15	TGTGCCAGCAGCCAAACGACAGGGTTCCTAGAAAAACTGTTTTTT	CASSQTTGFLEKLFF
-	TRBV4-2	TRBJ1-2	TRBD1	16	TGTGCCAGCAGCCCCGGCGGGACAGGGGGTGCCTATGGCTACACCTTC	CASSPGGTGGAYGYTF
-	TRBV9	TRBJ2-5	-	13	TGTGCCAGCAGCTCAGGACTACAAGAGACCCAGTACTTC	CASSSGLQETQYF
-	TRBV4-3	TRBJ1-1	-	13	TGCGCCAGCAGCCAAAGGGGGGGGAACGAAGCTTTCTTT	CASSQRGGNEAFF
-	TRBV7-3	TRBJ2-1	TRBD2	15	TGTGCCAGCAGCTTTAGCGGGGGGCCTTACAATGAGCAGTTCTTC	CASSFSGGPYNEQFF
-	TRBV5-4	TRBJ1-2	-	15	TGTGCCAGCAGCCCTCCCCTCACAGGGCACTATGGCTACACCTTC	CASSPPLTGHYGYTF
once	TRBV28	TRBJ1-1	-	12	TGTGCCAGCAGTCTACAGGGCACTGAAGCTTTCTTT	CASSLQGTEAFF
-	TRBV4-3	TRBJ1-4	-	18	TGCGCCAGCAGCCAAGATTATGGAGGAGAGGGCATGAATGAAAAACTGTTTTTT	CASSQDYGGEGMNEKLFF
-	TRBV4-1	TRBJ2-7	TRBD1	15	TGCGCCAGCAGCCAATGGGGACAGAACTCCTACGAGCAGTACTTC	CASSQWGQNSYEQYF
-	TRBV19	TRBJ2-7	TRBD1	15	TGTGCCAGTAGTCCACCGGGAAACAGGGGATACGAGCAGTACTTC	CASSPPGNRGYEQYF
few	TRBV5-8	TRBJ2-3	TRBD2	13	TGTGCCAACCCAATAGCGGGGACAGATACGCAGTATTTT	CANPIAGTDTQYF
-	TRBV11-3	TRBJ1-1	-	13	TGTGCCAGCAGCCGAGGAGTTAGCGCTGAAGCTTTCTTT	CASSRGVSAEAFF
-	TRBV27	TRBJ2-7	TRBD1	16	TGTGCCAGCAGCCCCTGGGTGGGACAGGGGGCATACGAGCAGTACTTC	CASSPWVGQGAYEQYF
few	TRBV7-9	TRBJ1-1	-	14	TGTGCCAGCAGGGGGGGAGAGGTGTATACTGAAGCTTTCTTT	CASRGGEVYTEAFF
-	TRBV6-5	TRBJ2-5	-	14	TGTGCCAGCAGTCGGTCAAGCTACCAAGAGACCCAGTACTTC	CASSRSSYQETQYF
-	TRBV10-3	TRBJ1-1	TRBD1	13	TGTGCCATCACTACCACAGGGGCAGATGAAGCTTTCTTT	CAITTTGADEAFF
-	TRBV7-3	TRBJ1-1	TRBD1	14	TGTGCCAGCAGCCTTCAGGGGGCAGGGACTGAAGCTTTCTTT	CASSLQGAGTEAFF